The 30 T cell receptor beta chains given below trace back to one sample, sequenced in a study of response to subunit inactivated influenza vaccine. In TCRdb, the RT-PCR reads were re-called with MiXCR into one record per CDR3 protein. This sample yields roughly 790,000 distinct CDR3 sequences, of which over 20% are seen a single time; roughly 10% belongs to the top ten. Here the sequenced sample was PBMCs from blood, taken roughly 5 days after vaccination. The receptors shown here come from a man aged 50 to 60 who received an inactivated influenza vaccine.

This clonotype was seen more than once but under ten times. The chain is built from TRBV27 and TRBJ2-4; 11 bases fit TRBD2. CDR1 and CDR2 (germline): MNHEY, SMNVEV (reference sequence). This CDR3 region has 18 residues. J was trimmed by 6 bases and V by 2 bases; bases with no gene match: 12. The chain's CDR3 is CASSLTLPGSGRGNIQYF. CDR3 DNA: TGTGCCAGCAGTTTAACTTTGCCCGGTAGCGGGAGGGGAAACATTCAGTACTTC.

The chain is built from TRBV29-1 and TRBJ2-3; 12 nucleotides agree with TRBD2. This CDR3 is built from 15 residues. With V trimmed by 6 bases and J by 3 bases, 7 bases remained unmatched. Germline values: CDR1 SQVTM, CDR2 ANQGSEA. Here the CDR3 DNA reads TGCAGCGTATCGCGGACTAGCGGGGCGACAGATACGCAGTATTTT. Protein: CSVSRTSGATDTQYF.

V and J are TRBV12-3 or TRBV12-4 and TRBJ2-5; D could derive from TRBD1 or TRBD2 (5 bases each). V was trimmed by 7 bases and J by 5 bases, leaving 17 bases between them. The CDR3 extends over 14 amino acids. CDR3 loop: CASILIGGRETQYF. CDR3 nucleotides: TGTGCCAGCATACTCATTGGGGGACGGGAGACCCAGTACTTC.

The V and J genes are TRBV7-9 and TRBJ2-7, with a tentative D call TRBD1 (6 bases). V lost 5 bases and J lost 7, with 12 bases in between. This CDR3 is built from 12 residues. Germline V gene sequence: CDR1 SEHNR, CDR2 FQNEAQ (reference sequence). CDR3 loop: CASSATGLEQYF. DNA of the CDR3: TGTGCCAGCAGCGCTACAGGGTTAGAGCAGTACTTC. The complete variable domain, with remaining parts taken from reference TRBV7-9 and TRBJ2-7, reads DTGVSQNPRHKITKRGQNVTFRCDPISEHNRLYWYRQTLGQGPEFLTYFQNEAQLEKSRLLSDRFSAERPKGSFSTLEIQRTEQGDSAMYLCASSATGLEQYFGPGTRLTVT.

The genes are TRBV12-3 or TRBV12-4 and TRBJ1-3; possibly TRBD1 for D (5 bases). This CDR3 spans 14 amino acids. The V end lost 7 bases, the J end lost 5 bases, and 15 bases lay between the germline ends. DNA of the CDR3: TGTGCCAGCATCATCCGGGACCGAAGAAACACCATATATTTT. Protein: CASIIRDRRNTIYF.

V and J are TRBV5-1 and TRBJ2-2; 7 bases align to TRBD1. The CDR3 extends over 16 amino acids. Germline values: CDR1 SGHRS, CDR2 YFSETQ. J gave up 6 bases and V 3 bases, and 11 bases lay outside the gene matches. Here the CDR3 reads CASSSVRDSGAGELFF. CDR3 nucleotide sequence: TGCGCCAGCAGCTCCGTCCGGGACAGCGGCGCCGGGGAGCTGTTTTTT. The full variable domain, its missing parts supplied by reference TRBV5-1 and TRBJ2-2, is KAGVTQTPRYLIKTRGQQVTLSCSPISGHRSVSWYQQTPGQGLQFLFEYFSETQRNKGNFPGRFSGRQFSNSRSEMNVSTLELGDSALYLCASSSVRDSGAGELFFGEGSRLTVL.

J is TRBJ1-5 and V is TRBV7-9; no clear D. Germline CDR1 and CDR2: SEHNR and FQNEAQ (reference sequence). Trimming shortened V by 3 bases and J by 9 bases, and 12 bases separated the two germline ends. The CDR3 loop spans 13 amino acids. DNA for the CDR3: TGTGCCAGCAGCTTGGGGTTGGAGGGGCCCCAGCATTTT. Protein sequence: CASSLGLEGPQHF. Full variable domain (missing parts from reference TRBV7-9 and TRBJ1-5): DTGVSQNPRHKITKRGQNVTFRCDPISEHNRLYWYRQTLGQGPEFLTYFQNEAQLEKSRLLSDRFSAERPKGSFSTLEIQRTEQGDSAMYLCASSLGLEGPQHFGDGTRLSIL.

This clonotype occurred a few times. The gene calls are TRBV6-1 and TRBJ2-7, with unresolved D. Trimming cost V 1 base and J 4 bases, with 5 bases left between them. The CDR3 has 12 residues. Germline CDR1 is MNHNS and CDR2 is SASEGT. This CDR3 is CASSEGAYEQYF. As DNA, the CDR3 is TGTGCCAGCAGTGAAGGGGCTTACGAGCAGTACTTC.

Remarks on this clonotype: It may be a read error: a sequence one base away is much more abundant. The chain carries TRBV5-1 and TRBJ2-1, with D maybe TRBD1 (5 bases). Germline V gives CDR1 SGHRS, CDR2 YFSETQ. Trimming pared 3 bases from V and 6 bases from J, leaving 16 bases between. The length of the CDR3 is 15 residues. The CDR3 nucleotides are TGCGCCAGCAGCTGGGCCAGGGAAAGGTTCAATGAGCAGTTCTTC. The encoded protein is CASSWARERFNEQFF.

The V call is TRBV2, the J call TRBJ1-2; D gene unclear. Germline values: CDR1 SNHLY, CDR2 FYNNEI. The CDR3 spans 11 residues. Trimming removed 9 bases at V and 2 bases at J, with 7 bases between. In DNA, the CDR3 is TGTGCCAGTGCCTCGAACTATGGCTACACCTTC. It yields the protein CASASNYGYTF. Filled out from reference TRBV2 and TRBJ1-2, the complete variable domain reads EPEVTQTPSHQVTQMGQEVILRCVPISNHLYFYWYRQILGQKVEFLVSFYNNEISEKSEIFDDQFSVERPDGSNFTLKIRSTKLEDSAMYFCASASNYGYTFGSGTRLTVV.

This chain connects TRBV18 to TRBJ2-2, with a tentative D call TRBD2 (6 bases). V was trimmed by 3 bases and J by 6 bases, leaving 14 bases between them. The CDR3 consists of 15 residues. Germline V gives CDR1 KGHSH, CDR2 LQKENI. DNA for the CDR3: TGTGCCAGCTCACCCCGGGACTCGGTGCCCGGGGAGCTGTTTTTT. This encodes CASSPRDSVPGELFF.

This clonotype was seen a handful of times. V gene TRBV4-1 combines with J gene TRBJ2-5, with D unclear. V was clipped by 0 bases and J by 2 bases, with 7 bases between them. The germline V gene encodes CDR1 MGHRA and CDR2 YSYEKL. The CDR3 totals 14 residues. CDR3 amino acids: CASSQDPRQETQYF. CDR3 bases: TGCGCCAGCAGCCAAGATCCAAGACAAGAGACCCAGTACTTC.

This clonotype was seen a few times. V gene TRBV28 combines with J gene TRBJ1-5; 9 bases fit TRBD1. Germline CDR1 is MDHEN and CDR2 is SYDVKM. After removal of 6 bases from V and 3 bases from J, the junction contained 3 bases not matched to a gene. The CDR3 is 14 amino acids. The CDR3 here is CASSDRGTNQPQHF. CDR3 nucleotides: TGTGCCAGCAGCGACAGGGGGACCAATCAGCCCCAGCATTTT.

Many counts were recorded for this clonotype. V and J are TRBV6-5 and TRBJ1-1; D call uncertain. The CDR3 is made up of 12 amino acids. The V end was cut by 5 bases, the J end by 3 bases, with 7 bases between. Germline CDR1 and CDR2: MNHEY and SVGAGI. CDR3 sequence: CASSRRDTEAFF. The CDR3 DNA reads TGTGCCAGCAGTCGACGGGACACTGAAGCTTTCTTT.

This clonotype was seen a few times. The chain links TRBV29-1 to TRBJ2-3; TRBD1 aligns across 7 bases. The CDR3 covers 15 residues. CDR1 and CDR2 (germline): SQVTM, ANQGSEA. The V segment lost 0 bases and the J segment 1 base; nucleotides outside the gene matches: 4. For the CDR3, the DNA is TGCAGCGTTGAAGAGAGGGGGCTTGGCACAGATACGCAGTATTTT. Protein sequence: CSVEERGLGTDTQYF.

The chain recombines TRBV6-5 with TRBJ2-7, with D possibly matching TRBD1 (5 bases). Trimming took off 4 bases at V and 5 bases at J, with 21 bases between the two ends. Germline assignment: CDR1 MNHEY and CDR2 SVGAGI. The CDR3 covers 16 residues. The CDR3 region has the DNA TGTGCCAGCAGTTTAATTGGACAAGTCCCGTACCACGAGCAGTACTTC. As protein: CASSLIGQVPYHEQYF.

The chain is built from TRBV20-1 and TRBJ2-7; 11 nucleotides agree with TRBD2. Per the germline V gene, CDR1 is DFQATT and CDR2 is SNEGSKA (reference sequence). The CDR3 has 14 amino acids. J was trimmed by 1 base and V by 6 bases; bases with no gene match: 5. This CDR3 is CSAYRLAGSYEQYF. CDR3 sequence (DNA): TGCAGTGCCTATAGACTAGCGGGGTCCTACGAGCAGTACTTC.

This sequence joins TRBV6-1 and TRBJ2-5; no definite D call. V was shortened by 4 bases and J by 5 bases, with 11 bases between the two germline ends. This CDR3 comprises 13 residues. Germline lookup yields CDR1 MNHNS and CDR2 SASEGT. For the CDR3, the DNA is TGTGCCAGCAGTGGACGCTGGAAGGAGACCCAGTACTTC. Its translation: CASSGRWKETQYF.

V is TRBV9 and J is TRBJ1-3; no reliable D call. Trimming shortened V by 5 bases and J by 0 bases, and 12 bases separated the two germline ends. This CDR3 region has 15 residues. Germline loops: CDR1 SGDLS, CDR2 YYNGEE. CDR3: CASSSSRNSGNTIYF. The CDR3 DNA reads as TGTGCCAGCAGTAGTTCCAGGAACTCTGGAAACACCATATATTTT.

This clonotype was seen a handful of times. The chain links TRBV7-8 to TRBJ1-6; 7 bases fit TRBD1. This CDR3 is built from 14 residues. V was clipped by 6 bases and J by 7 bases; unmatched bases: 6. Per germline, CDR1 SGHVS and CDR2 FQNEAQ. The CDR3 DNA reads TGTGCCAGCAGACGGCCGGGACAGAATTCACCCCTCCACTTT. This sequence encodes CASRRPGQNSPLHF.

The gene calls are TRBV29-1 and TRBJ2-1, with 7 bases identical to TRBD2. Germline CDR1 and CDR2: SQVTM and ANQGSEA. This CDR3 is 16 amino acids long. V lost 1 base, J lost 2 bases, and 8 bases stayed unmatched. The CDR3 spells CSVEAQPSGPYNEQFF. In DNA, the CDR3 is TGCAGCGTTGAAGCACAACCTAGCGGCCCCTACAATGAGCAGTTCTTC.

CDR3 nucleotide sequence: TGTGCCAGCAGCTACGGATACTCTGGGGCCAACGTCCTGACTTTC. Translating it yields CASSYGYSGANVLTF. This rearrangement joins TRBV7-3 to TRBJ2-6; the D is unclear. The germline V and J ends were trimmed by 4 bases and 0 bases, with 7 bases remaining between them. From germline, CDR1 is SGHTA and CDR2 FQGTGA. The CDR3 is 15 amino acids.

This chain uses TRBV6-9 with TRBJ2-7; no firm D call. This CDR3 spans 16 amino acids. Trimming left V 4 bases short and J 0 bases short, with 16 bases between. In germline, CDR1 is MNHGY, CDR2 SVAAGI. The CDR3 region is CASSSPQGLSSYEQYF. In DNA, the CDR3 is TGTGCCAGCAGTTCCCCCCAAGGTCTGAGCTCCTACGAGCAGTACTTC.

The chain couples TRBV20-1 to TRBJ2-1, with 9 positions matching TRBD2. This CDR3 is 16 amino acids long. Trimming at V came to 1 base and at J to 1 base, leaving 5 bases not matched to a gene. The germline gives CDR1 DFQATT, CDR2 SNEGSKA (reference sequence). This CDR3 reads CSARGSSGASYNEQFF. The CDR3 nucleotides are TGCAGTGCTAGAGGATCTAGCGGGGCATCCTACAATGAGCAGTTCTTC.

This clonotype showed up just a few times. This chain links TRBV2 with TRBJ1-1, with D unclear. The V and J ends lost 2 bases and 8 bases respectively, with 15 bases between them. This CDR3 is 14 amino acids long. CDR1 is SNHLY, CDR2 FYNNEI, per germline. The DNA for the CDR3 is TGTGCCAGCAGTGAATTGTTTGGCAGTCAAGAAGCTTTCTTT. Its translation: CASSELFGSQEAFF.

This clonotype was detected a few times. V and J are TRBV29-1 and TRBJ1-4; D remains unclear. CDR1 is SQVTM, CDR2 ANQGSEA, per germline. The CDR3 contains 17 residues. The V and J ends lost 3 bases and 0 bases respectively, with 17 bases between them. CDR3: CSVEVGGRWSTNEKLFF. In nucleotides, the CDR3 is TGCAGCGTTGAGGTCGGCGGGAGGTGGTCAACTAATGAAAAACTGTTTTTT.

In this sample, this clonotype turned up a few times. J is TRBJ2-5 and V is TRBV29-1, with 8 bases that match TRBD1. Trimming removed 7 bases from V and 5 bases from J; junction bases left unmatched: 9. Germline values: CDR1 SQVTM, CDR2 ANQGSEA. This CDR3 has 13 amino acids. The CDR3 DNA follows: TGCAGCGCAGCGACAGGGGTCGGGGAGACCCAGTACTTC. Its protein is CSAATGVGETQYF. The whole variable domain, remainder taken from reference TRBV29-1 and TRBJ2-5, is SAVISQKPSRDICQRGTSLTIQCQVDSQVTMMFWYRQQPGQSLTLIATANQGSEATYESGFVIDKFPISRPNLTFSTLTVSNMSPEDSSIYLCSAATGVGETQYFGPGTRLLVL.

The chain uses TRBV5-5 and TRBJ1-4, with D possibly matching TRBD1 (5 bases). CDR3 length: 15 residues. Per germline, CDR1 SGHKS and CDR2 YYEKEE (reference sequence). V was pared by 0 bases and J by 8 bases, with 14 bases between. CDR3 sequence reads: CASSLDVVKGEKLFF. The CDR3 coding sequence is TGTGCCAGCAGCTTGGATGTGGTGAAGGGGGAAAAACTGTTTTTT.

This clonotype came up a few times. The chain carries TRBV14 and TRBJ2-4, with unresolved D. This CDR3 region has 13 residues. CDR1 and CDR2 from the germline V gene are SGHDN and FVKESK. The V gene lost 1 base and the J gene lost 10 bases, with 11 bases spanning the gap. The CDR3 bases are TGTGCCAGCAGCCAAGGATACAAGGAAATTCAGTACTTC. Translation gives CASSQGYKEIQYF.

V usage is TRBV24-1 and J usage is TRBJ2-5, with TRBD2 matching over 9 bases. In germline, CDR1 is KGHDR, CDR2 SFDVKD. The CDR3 is 16 residues long. After removal of 4 bases from V and 4 bases from J, the junction contained 9 bases not matched to a gene. CDR3 sequence reads: CATSDPAGGRPETQYF. CDR3 in DNA: TGTGCCACCAGTGACCCCGCGGGAGGGAGGCCAGAGACCCAGTACTTC.